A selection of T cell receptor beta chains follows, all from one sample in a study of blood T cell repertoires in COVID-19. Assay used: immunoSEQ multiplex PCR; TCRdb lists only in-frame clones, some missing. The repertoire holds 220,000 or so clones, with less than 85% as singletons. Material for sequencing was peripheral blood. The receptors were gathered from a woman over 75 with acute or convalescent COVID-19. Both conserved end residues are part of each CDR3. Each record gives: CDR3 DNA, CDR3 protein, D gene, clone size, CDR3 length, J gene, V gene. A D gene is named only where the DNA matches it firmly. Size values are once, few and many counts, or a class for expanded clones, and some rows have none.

DNA: TGTGCCAGTAGTATAGATCGGACAGGGAACACCGGGGAGCTGTTTTTT
CDR3: CASSIDRTGNTGELFF
D: TRBD1
size: few
length: 16
J: TRBJ2-2
V: TRBV19

DNA: TGTGCCACCAGTGACCCACAGAGATTGTATGGCTACACCTTC
CDR3: CATSDPQRLYGYTF
D: .
size: .
length: 14
J: TRBJ1-2
V: TRBV24-1

DNA: TGTGCCAGCAGTTTCGCGGGGAGGACTGAAGCTTTCTTT
CDR3: CASSFAGRTEAFF
D: .
size: once
length: 13
J: TRBJ1-1
V: TRBV28

DNA: TGTGCCAGCAGCAAGGACGGACTCTCTGGAAACACCATATATTTT
CDR3: CASSKDGLSGNTIYF
D: .
size: .
length: 15
J: TRBJ1-3
V: TRBV9

DNA: TGTGCCAGCAGTCCCGTCGGGGGGGCGGTTGAAAAACTGTTTTTT
CDR3: CASSPVGGAVEKLFF
D: .
size: .
length: 15
J: TRBJ1-4
V: TRBV5-6

DNA: TGTGCCAGCAGCTCAGGACAGGCCCGCTCTGGAAACACCATATATTTT
CDR3: CASSSGQARSGNTIYF
D: TRBD1
size: .
length: 16
J: TRBJ1-3
V: TRBV5-4

DNA: TGTGCCAGCAGCTTAGTCGGCAGGGGGCCTTACGAGCAGTACTTC
CDR3: CASSLVGRGPYEQYF
D: TRBD1
size: once
length: 15
J: TRBJ2-7
V: TRBV7-8

DNA: TGTGCCAGTAGTCCCGGGCGGGGCGCCGCTAGCAATCAGCCCCAGCATTTT
CDR3: CASSPGRGAASNQPQHF
D: .
size: .
length: 17
J: TRBJ1-5
V: TRBV19

DNA: TGCGCCAGCAGCTATAGGGGGCCCACAGATACGCAGTATTTT
CDR3: CASSYRGPTDTQYF
D: TRBD1
size: .
length: 14
J: TRBJ2-3
V: TRBV5-1

DNA: TGTGCCAGCAGTGAAGGGCGGGGGGCCTACAATGAGCAGTTCTTC
CDR3: CASSEGRGAYNEQFF
D: TRBD2
size: .
length: 15
J: TRBJ2-1
V: TRBV2

DNA: TGTGCCAGCAGCATCGGACAGAACACTGAAGCTTTCTTT
CDR3: CASSIGQNTEAFF
D: .
size: .
length: 13
J: TRBJ1-1
V: TRBV5-8

DNA: TGTGCCAGCAGTTCTCCTTTAGCCAGAGGGGAGGGTGGCTACACCTTC
CDR3: CASSSPLARGEGGYTF
D: .
size: .
length: 16
J: TRBJ1-2
V: TRBV27

DNA: TGTGCCAGCACCTTGGTAAGGCAGGGCTCCTACGAGCAGTACTTC
CDR3: CASTLVRQGSYEQYF
D: .
size: .
length: 15
J: TRBJ2-7
V: TRBV7-9

DNA: TGTGCCAGCAGTTTAACTAACTATGGCTACACCTTC
CDR3: CASSLTNYGYTF
D: .
size: .
length: 12
J: TRBJ1-2
V: TRBV6-5

DNA: TGTGCCAGCAGCGCCGGGACAAAATATGGCTACACCTTC
CDR3: CASSAGTKYGYTF
D: .
size: .
length: 13
J: TRBJ1-2
V: TRBV7-9

DNA: TGTGCCAGCAGCTTAGCCGGGACACCCTCTAGCACAGATACGCAGTATTTT
CDR3: CASSLAGTPSSTDTQYF
D: .
size: .
length: 17
J: TRBJ2-3
V: TRBV7-2

DNA: TGTGCCAGCAGAGGGGACACCGGCGGCAATCAGCCCCAGCATTTT
CDR3: CASRGDTGGNQPQHF
D: .
size: once
length: 15
J: TRBJ1-5
V: TRBV2

DNA: TGCGCCAGCAGTGATTGGGGACTCGCCGGGAATGAAAAACTGTTTTTT
CDR3: CASSDWGLAGNEKLFF
D: .
size: .
length: 16
J: TRBJ1-4
V: TRBV10-2

DNA: TGTGCCAGCAGCTCAGGACTAGCGGGGGGTGAGCAGTTCTTC
CDR3: CASSSGLAGGEQFF
D: TRBD2
size: once
length: 14
J: TRBJ2-1
V: TRBV6-7

DNA: TGCAGTGCTAGTCCGGCGGACCGGGACAGCGGAAACACCATATATTTT
CDR3: CSASPADRDSGNTIYF
D: TRBD1
size: .
length: 16
J: TRBJ1-3
V: TRBV20-1

DNA: TGTGCCAGCAGTCCCCTGGCAGGTTGGGACACCGGGGAGCTGTTTTTT
CDR3: CASSPLAGWDTGELFF
D: .
size: once
length: 16
J: TRBJ2-2
V: TRBV3-1/TRBV3-2

DNA: TGTGCCAGCACGACCCCCGGGGACAGGGGGCGAACCAATAGAGGCTACACCTTC
CDR3: CASTTPGDRGRTNRGYTF
D: TRBD1
size: few
length: 18
J: TRBJ1-2
V: TRBV2

DNA: TGTGCCAGCACCCCTTACGACAGGAACAATGAGCAGTTCTTC
CDR3: CASTPYDRNNEQFF
D: .
size: .
length: 14
J: TRBJ2-1
V: TRBV6-2/TRBV6-3

DNA: TGTGCCAGCAGCCGAACAGGGAGGGAGTGGGCTTTCTTT
CDR3: CASSRTGREWAFF
D: .
size: few
length: 13
J: TRBJ1-1
V: TRBV5-6

DNA: TGTGCCAGCAGTTACCGTTGGGACAGGGGGCCCGGCTACACCTTC
CDR3: CASSYRWDRGPGYTF
D: TRBD1
size: .
length: 15
J: TRBJ1-2
V: TRBV6-5

DNA: TGTGCCAGCAGTTACTCTAGGCAGGGGTCCTCCTACGAGCAGTACTTC
CDR3: CASSYSRQGSSYEQYF
D: .
size: .
length: 16
J: TRBJ2-7
V: TRBV6-5

DNA: TGTGCAAGTCGCTTAGGGTACGTGACACAGCTTTCCTACGAGCAGTACTTC
CDR3: CASRLGYVTQLSYEQYF
D: .
size: .
length: 17
J: TRBJ2-7
V: TRBV12-2

DNA: TGTGCCAGCAGTTACGACGGGATTTCCTACAATGAGCAGTTCTTC
CDR3: CASSYDGISYNEQFF
D: .
size: .
length: 15
J: TRBJ2-1
V: TRBV6-6

DNA: TGTGCCAGCAGCTTAAGGCTAGGACAGGATAATGAAAAACTGTTTTTT
CDR3: CASSLRLGQDNEKLFF
D: TRBD1
size: few
length: 16
J: TRBJ1-4
V: TRBV7-6

DNA: TGTGCCAGCAGTAACACCGGGACAGTGAGGAGCAAAGGCTACACCTTC
CDR3: CASSNTGTVRSKGYTF
D: TRBD1
size: .
length: 16
J: TRBJ1-2
V: TRBV27

DNA: TGTGCCAGCACCCCAGGAGGTGGCACTGAAGCTTTCTTT
CDR3: CASTPGGGTEAFF
D: .
size: .
length: 13
J: TRBJ1-1
V: TRBV28

DNA: TGTGCCAGCAGCCAAAGTAGCGGGGGTGACAATGAGCAGTTCTTC
CDR3: CASSQSSGGDNEQFF
D: TRBD2
size: .
length: 15
J: TRBJ2-1
V: TRBV3-1/TRBV3-2

DNA: TGTGCCAGTAGGCCAGAAAGTAGCGGGGGTCATACGCAGTATTTT
CDR3: CASRPESSGGHTQYF
D: TRBD2
size: .
length: 15
J: TRBJ2-3
V: TRBV19

DNA: TGTGCCAGCAGCTCTCTAGCGGGCAATGAGCAGTTCTTC
CDR3: CASSSLAGNEQFF
D: TRBD2
size: .
length: 13
J: TRBJ2-1
V: TRBV7-3

DNA: TGTGCCAGTAGCTACAATACAGTGAACACTGAAGCTTTCTTT
CDR3: CASSYNTVNTEAFF
D: .
size: .
length: 14
J: TRBJ1-1
V: TRBV19

DNA: TGCGCCAGCAGCTTGGGACAGGGGGCTAAAACCGGGGAGCTGTTTTTT
CDR3: CASSLGQGAKTGELFF
D: TRBD1
size: .
length: 16
J: TRBJ2-2
V: TRBV5-1

DNA: TGTGCCCACCAGACAGAAGCTTATGGCTACACCTTC
CDR3: CAHQTEAYGYTF
D: .
size: .
length: 12
J: TRBJ1-2
V: TRBV28

DNA: TGTGCCAGCATATTGGACAGGAGCTATAATTCACCCCTCCACTTT
CDR3: CASILDRSYNSPLHF
D: TRBD1
size: .
length: 15
J: TRBJ1-6
V: TRBV6-5

DNA: TGTGCCAGCAGCCCCTCGAGGGGGACGTACTTC
CDR3: CASSPSRGTYF
D: .
size: .
length: 11
J: TRBJ2-7
V: TRBV6-1

DNA: TGTGCCAGCAGCCTCCGGACTCTACAAGAGACCCAGTACTTC
CDR3: CASSLRTLQETQYF
D: .
size: once
length: 14
J: TRBJ2-5
V: TRBV3-1/TRBV3-2

DNA: TGTGCCAGCAGCTTAGGGACAGGGGTTAGGAACACTGAAGCTTTCTTT
CDR3: CASSLGTGVRNTEAFF
D: TRBD1
size: .
length: 16
J: TRBJ1-1
V: TRBV7-2

DNA: TGTGCCAGCAGCTTCGACCTTGGAGGGGACACTGAAGCTTTCTTT
CDR3: CASSFDLGGDTEAFF
D: .
size: .
length: 15
J: TRBJ1-1
V: TRBV11-3